This is a list of T cell receptor beta chains from one sample in a study of spatial heterogeneity in lung cancer. TCRdb processed the 5' RACE reads anew with MiXCR; each CDR3 protein has one entry. The sample lists about 100,000 distinct CDR3 sequences; about 4.6% were seen once. The sample was lung tumor tissue, taken at surgery. These receptor sequences come from a male donor with early-stage non-small cell lung cancer. Both conserved end residues are part of each CDR3. A D gene is named only where the DNA matches it firmly.

V gene	D gene	CDR3 protein
TRBV28	NA	CASSTSPGAKTEKLFF
TRBV20-1	TRBD1	CSARDGTLGQSSPLHF
TRBV6-2/TRBV6-3	TRBD2	CASSVLAGGPYTQYF
TRBV5-1	TRBD1	CASSLITGTGLGYTF
TRBV12-5	NA	CASGLDAGSINEQFF
TRBV7-9	NA	CASSLNEGLNIQYF
TRBV3-1	NA	CASSQGGGHLETFF
TRBV28	NA	CASSYRGFTEAFF
TRBV12-3/TRBV12-4	NA	CASSLEGGEQFF
TRBV3-1	NA	CASSQGLDLGEKLFF
TRBV24-1	TRBD1	CATSEGQAYGYTF
TRBV12-3/TRBV12-4	TRBD1	CASSIKTGYVTEAFF
TRBV5-1	NA	CASSLEWGGVWPQNYGYTF
TRBV10-3	NA	CAISDGAGNTIYF
TRBV4-1	TRBD1	CASSQEGTGGSGANVLTF
TRBV7-8	NA	CASSYSPGYEQFF
TRBV19	TRBD2	CASSIEDSGYNEQFF
TRBV28	NA	CATYSREPEFQETQYF
TRBV18	NA	CASSPPTTSNYEQYF
TRBV12-3/TRBV12-4	NA	CASSFARTSTDTQYF
TRBV5-6	NA	CATSVGGGEKLFF
TRBV5-5	TRBD2	CASSFRTSSTDTQYF
TRBV11-2	NA	CASSLSGTNEKLFF
TRBV13	NA	CASSRGTSSTDTQYF
TRBV20-1	NA	CSASPGGGYTF
TRBV28	NA	CASSLTAPNYGYTF
TRBV6-6	TRBD1	CASRPPPGQGDEKLFF
TRBV20-1	TRBD1	CSATGGSGETQYF
TRBV9	NA	CASSVGIRNTEAFF
TRBV7-9	NA	CASSYNREQFF
TRBV28	TRBD1	CASSPVTGDYEQYF
TRBV20-1	NA	CSAHDRAKNIQYF
TRBV28	NA	CASSHNSGNTIYF
TRBV7-9	NA	CASRRGNTEAFF
TRBV2	NA	CASSEVTGQSGIRIDTQYF
TRBV7-9	NA	CASSLNLGEQFF
TRBV18	NA	CASSPEWGENEQFF
TRBV7-2	TRBD2	CASSVGLAGASSGTQYF
TRBV28	NA	CASSPRGLKETQYF
TRBV5-6	NA	CASSLTGNAGNTIYF
TRBV28	TRBD1	CASTSAGTAAGYTF
TRBV6-1	NA	CASTFLVVNTEAFF
TRBV6-1	NA	CASTRDRSTYEQYF
TRBV27	TRBD1	CASSLPRGRNQPQHF
TRBV19	TRBD1	CASGDRGFQPQHF
TRBV5-1	TRBD2	CASSLGAGGPGEQFF
TRBV4-1	TRBD1	CASSQMPQGVLKNIQYF
TRBV7-8	TRBD2	CASRQGRLAGDRSYNEQFF
TRBV12-3/TRBV12-4	TRBD2	CASSLSPIAGVPYEQYF
TRBV15	NA	CATSRVVGPVLVGELFF
TRBV2	NA	CASSDGGGNQPQHF
TRBV6-2/TRBV6-3	TRBD2	CASSVAGGYEQYF